The entry below gives a single TCR beta chain sequence along with its context. The antigen remains unidentified. Germline and junction disagree at one end, which may indicate a read error. The V gene's germline CDR1 is SGHRS and CDR2 YFSETQ. This CDR3 is 15 amino acids long. The data belong to a study of post-analysis software for immune sequencing data. Study-level findings and limits: Included in a set of five TRBV segments more frequent in patients than controls were TRBV5-6, TRBV5-1 and TRBV20-1. A significant reduction in normalized Chao1 diversity was observed in multiple sclerosis patients versus controls.

Unique molecular identifiers tagged the TCR beta cDNA libraries. TCRdb reprocessed the PCR reads via MiXCR and lists one record per CDR3 protein. The sample carries approximately 160,000 distinct CDR3 sequences, approximately 30% recorded once. This TCR was sampled from a girl aged 10-17 years with multiple sclerosis. The sample consisted of blood. V usage is TRBV5-1 and J usage is TRBJ2-1; 11 bases are a match to TRBD2. The CDR3 DNA reads as TGCGCCGGCAGCTCTGAGACTAGCGGGATGTTTGAGCAGTTCTTC. Translating it yields CAGSSETSGMFEQFF.